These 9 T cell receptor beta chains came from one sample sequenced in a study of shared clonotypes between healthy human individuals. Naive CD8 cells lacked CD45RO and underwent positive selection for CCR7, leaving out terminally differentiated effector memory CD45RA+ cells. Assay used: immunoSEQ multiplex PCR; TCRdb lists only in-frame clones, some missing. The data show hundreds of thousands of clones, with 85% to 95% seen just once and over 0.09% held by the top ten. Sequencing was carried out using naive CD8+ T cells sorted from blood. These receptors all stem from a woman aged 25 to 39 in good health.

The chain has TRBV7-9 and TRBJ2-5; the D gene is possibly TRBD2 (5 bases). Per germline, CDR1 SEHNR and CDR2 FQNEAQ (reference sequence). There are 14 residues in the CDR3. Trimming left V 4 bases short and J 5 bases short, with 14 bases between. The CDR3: CASSSVGDGETQYF. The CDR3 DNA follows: TGTGCCAGCAGCTCCGTGGGAGATGGGGAGACCCAGTACTTC.

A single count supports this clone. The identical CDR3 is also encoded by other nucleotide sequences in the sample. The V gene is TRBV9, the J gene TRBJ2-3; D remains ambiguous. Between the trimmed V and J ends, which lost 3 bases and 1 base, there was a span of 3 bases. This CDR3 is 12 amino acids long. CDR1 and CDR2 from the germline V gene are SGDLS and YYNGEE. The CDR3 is CASSAGTDTQYF. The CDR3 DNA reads TGTGCCAGCAGCGCCGGCACAGATACGCAGTATTTT.

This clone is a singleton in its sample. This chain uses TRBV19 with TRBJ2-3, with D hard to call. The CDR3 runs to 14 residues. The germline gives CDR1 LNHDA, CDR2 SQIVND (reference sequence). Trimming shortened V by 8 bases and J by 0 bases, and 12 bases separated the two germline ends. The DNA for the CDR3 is TGTGCCAGTTCCTTATTCAGTAGCACAGATACGCAGTATTTT. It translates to CASSLFSSTDTQYF.

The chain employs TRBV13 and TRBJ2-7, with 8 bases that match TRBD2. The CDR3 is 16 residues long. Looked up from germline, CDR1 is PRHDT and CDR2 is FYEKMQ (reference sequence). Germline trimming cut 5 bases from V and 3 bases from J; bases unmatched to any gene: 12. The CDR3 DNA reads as TGTGCCAGCAGCCCCGGGGGGGGGACTTCACGCTACGAGCAGTACTTC. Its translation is CASSPGGGTSRYEQYF.

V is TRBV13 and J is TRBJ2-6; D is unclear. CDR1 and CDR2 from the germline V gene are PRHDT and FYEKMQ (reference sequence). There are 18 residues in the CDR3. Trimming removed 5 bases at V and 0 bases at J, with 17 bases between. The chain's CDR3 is CASSGIGTPYSGANVLTF. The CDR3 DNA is TGTGCCAGCAGCGGAATCGGCACACCATACTCTGGGGCCAACGTCCTGACTTTC.

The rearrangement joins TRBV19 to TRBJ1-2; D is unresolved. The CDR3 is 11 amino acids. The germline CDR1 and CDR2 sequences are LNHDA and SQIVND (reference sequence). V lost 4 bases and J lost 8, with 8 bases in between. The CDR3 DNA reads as TGTGCCAGTAGTACCTACATCGGCTACACCTTC. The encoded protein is CASSTYIGYTF.

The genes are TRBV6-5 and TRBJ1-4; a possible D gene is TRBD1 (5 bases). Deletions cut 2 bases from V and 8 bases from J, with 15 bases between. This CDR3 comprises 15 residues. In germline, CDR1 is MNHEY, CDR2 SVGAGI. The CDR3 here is CASSYTQGVGEKLFF. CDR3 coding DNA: TGTGCCAGCAGTTACACGCAGGGTGTTGGGGAAAAACTGTTTTTT.

In nucleotides, the CDR3 is TGCGCCAGCAGCGAGAAGACAGTGGTGAGCGGGAGCTACGAGCAGTACTTC. This sequence encodes CASSEKTVVSGSYEQYF. The J gene is TRBJ2-7, the V gene TRBV4-1; 8 nucleotides agree with TRBD2. The trim removed 5 bases at V and 3 bases at J, leaving 15 bases unmatched. The CDR3 contains 17 residues. Germline V CDR1 and CDR2: MGHRA, YSYEKL.

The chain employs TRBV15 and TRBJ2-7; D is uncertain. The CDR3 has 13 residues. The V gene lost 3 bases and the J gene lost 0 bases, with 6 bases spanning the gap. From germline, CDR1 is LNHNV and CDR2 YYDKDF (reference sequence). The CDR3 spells CATSSPPSYEQYF. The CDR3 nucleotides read TGTGCCACCAGCAGCCCACCCTCCTACGAGCAGTACTTC.